This TCR beta chain originates from a study of T cells after posttransplantation cyclophosphamide. Study-wide findings and caveats: Later blood repertoires were often dominated by clones from the donor CD8+ memory compartment.

This clone was detected ten times or more. Antigen specificity is unknown. The assay was immunoSEQ multiplex PCR, and TCRdb's table has in-frame clones only and misses some. The sample shows about 14,000 clones, none of them appearing just once. Cyclophosphamide on days +3 and +4 followed busulfan-fludarabine conditioning and a marrow graft. Germline CDR1 is LNHDA and CDR2 is SQIVND (reference sequence). The CDR3 is 17 residues long. V dropped 3 bases and J dropped 4; count of bases not matched to a gene: 10. The source is a female patient in her 40s who received an allogeneic stem cell transplant from a related donor, was CMV-positive, and had no GVHD. Part of the T cell pool may stem from the graft donor. Sequencing was performed on PBMCs, taken 1162 days after allogeneic stem cell transplant with posttransplant cyclophosphamide. This chain links TRBV19 with TRBJ2-1; TRBD2 agrees at 9 bases. The CDR3 here is CASSIFGAGGPYNEQFF. In DNA form, the CDR3 reads TGTGCCAGTAGTATTTTCGGGGCGGGGGGGCCGTACAATGAGCAGTTCTTC.